The text below deals with one T cell receptor beta chain. What it recognizes is unknown. J lost 4 bases, V lost 6 bases, and 8 bases had no gene match. In germline, CDR1 is SNHLY, CDR2 FYNNEI. The CDR3 runs 15 residues. The data belong to a study of CD8 T cells in Susac syndrome. The study, taken as a whole, reports: It was acknowledged in the study that its TCR sequencing and HLA analysis involved a relatively small number of individuals.

A quantity of about 0.5 to 1 ug RNA underwent reverse transcription using random hexamers. TCRdb re-called the immunoSEQ multiplex PCR reads through MiXCR, storing one row per CDR3 protein. The sample has some 120,000 distinct CDR3 sequences, about 93% seen once. This clonotype was obtained from a human donor in good health. Specimen: CD4+ T cells from PBMCs. The rearrangement joins TRBV2 to TRBJ1-3; 8 bases align to TRBD1. The CDR3 is CASRPTGAWGNTIYF. The CDR3 nucleotides are TGTGCCAGCAGACCGACAGGGGCTTGGGGAAACACCATATATTTT.